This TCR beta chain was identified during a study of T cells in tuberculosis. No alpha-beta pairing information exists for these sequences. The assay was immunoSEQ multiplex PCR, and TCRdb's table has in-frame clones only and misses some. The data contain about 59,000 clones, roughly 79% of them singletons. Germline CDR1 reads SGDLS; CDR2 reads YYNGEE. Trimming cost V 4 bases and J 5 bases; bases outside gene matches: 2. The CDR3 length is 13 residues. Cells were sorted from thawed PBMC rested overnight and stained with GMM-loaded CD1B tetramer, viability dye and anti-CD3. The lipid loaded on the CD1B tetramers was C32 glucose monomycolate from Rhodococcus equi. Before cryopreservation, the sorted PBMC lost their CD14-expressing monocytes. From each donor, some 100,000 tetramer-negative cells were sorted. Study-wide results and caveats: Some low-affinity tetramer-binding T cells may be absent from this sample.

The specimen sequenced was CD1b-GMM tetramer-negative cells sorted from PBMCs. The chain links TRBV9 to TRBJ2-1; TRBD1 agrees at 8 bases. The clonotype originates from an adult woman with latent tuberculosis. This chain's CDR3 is CASSRQGNNEQFF. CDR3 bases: TGTGCCAGCAGCAGACAGGGGAACAATGAGCAGTTCTTC.